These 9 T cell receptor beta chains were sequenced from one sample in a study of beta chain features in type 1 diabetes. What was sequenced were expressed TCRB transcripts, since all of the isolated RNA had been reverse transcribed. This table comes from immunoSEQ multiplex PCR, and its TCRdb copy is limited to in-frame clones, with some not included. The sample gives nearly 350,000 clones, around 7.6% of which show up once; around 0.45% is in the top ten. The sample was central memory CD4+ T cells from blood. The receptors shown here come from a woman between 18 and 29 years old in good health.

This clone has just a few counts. The CDR3 reads CASSVGPGLAGTDTQYF. As DNA, the CDR3 is TGTGCCAGCAGCGTAGGACCGGGACTAGCGGGCACAGATACGCAGTATTTT. J is TRBJ2-3 and V is TRBV9; TRBD2 aligns across 11 bases. With 0 bases clipped from V and 1 base from J, the junction kept 4 bases outside the gene matches. The CDR3 is made up of 17 amino acids. Looked up from germline, CDR1 is SGDLS and CDR2 is YYNGEE. Variable domain in full (rest from reference TRBV9 and TRBJ2-3): DSGVTQTPKHLITATGQRVTLRCSPRSGDLSVYWYQQSLDQGLQFLIQYYNGEERAKGNILERFSAQQFPDLHSELNLSSLELGDSALYFCASSVGPGLAGTDTQYFGPGTRLTVL.

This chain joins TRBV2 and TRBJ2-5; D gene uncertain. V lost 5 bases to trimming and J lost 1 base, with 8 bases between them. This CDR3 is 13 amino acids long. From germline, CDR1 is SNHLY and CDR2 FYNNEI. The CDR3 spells CASSSQIQETQYF. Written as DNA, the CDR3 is TGTGCCAGCAGTTCACAAATCCAAGAGACCCAGTACTTC.

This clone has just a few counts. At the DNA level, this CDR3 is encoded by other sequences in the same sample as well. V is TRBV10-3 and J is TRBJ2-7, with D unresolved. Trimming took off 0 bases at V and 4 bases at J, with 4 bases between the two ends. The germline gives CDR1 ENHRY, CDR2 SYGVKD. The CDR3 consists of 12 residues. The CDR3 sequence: CAISESLYEQYF. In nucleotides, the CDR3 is TGTGCCATCAGTGAGTCCTTGTACGAGCAGTACTTC.

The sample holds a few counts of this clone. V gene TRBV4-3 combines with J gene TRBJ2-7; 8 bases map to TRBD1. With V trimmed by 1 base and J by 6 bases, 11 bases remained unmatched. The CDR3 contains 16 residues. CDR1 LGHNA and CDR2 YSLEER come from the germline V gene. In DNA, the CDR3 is TGCGCCAGCAGCCAAGTGGTGGCAGGGGGCTCCGCCGAGCAGTACTTC. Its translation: CASSQVVAGGSAEQYF.

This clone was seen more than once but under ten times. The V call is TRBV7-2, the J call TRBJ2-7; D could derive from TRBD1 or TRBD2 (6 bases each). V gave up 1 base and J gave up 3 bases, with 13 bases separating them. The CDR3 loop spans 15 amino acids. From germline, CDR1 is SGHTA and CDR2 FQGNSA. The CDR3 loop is CASSLGRGLLYEQYF. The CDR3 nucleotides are TGTGCCAGCAGCTTAGGTCGGGGGCTCCTCTACGAGCAGTACTTC.

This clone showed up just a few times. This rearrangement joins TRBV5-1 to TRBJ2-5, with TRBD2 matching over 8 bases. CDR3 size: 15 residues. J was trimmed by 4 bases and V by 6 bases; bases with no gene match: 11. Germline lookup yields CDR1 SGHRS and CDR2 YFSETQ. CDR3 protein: CASTTGLAVLETQYF. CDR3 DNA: TGCGCCAGCACCACTGGACTAGCTGTCTTAGAGACCCAGTACTTC.

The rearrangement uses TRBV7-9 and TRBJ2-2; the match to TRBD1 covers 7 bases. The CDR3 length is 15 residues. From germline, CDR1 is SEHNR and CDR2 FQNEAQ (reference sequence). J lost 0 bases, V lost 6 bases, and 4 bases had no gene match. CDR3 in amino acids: CASRGGVSNTGELFF. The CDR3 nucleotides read TGTGCCAGCAGAGGGGGCGTTTCGAACACCGGGGAGCTGTTTTTT.

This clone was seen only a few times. The CDR3 is CASSQFAAARGGHEQFF. CDR3 in DNA: TGTGCCAGCAGCCAGTTCGCCGCGGCAAGGGGAGGCCATGAGCAGTTCTTC. This rearrangement joins TRBV4-2 to TRBJ2-1, with a possible D match to TRBD2 (6 bases). The CDR3 is 17 amino acids. With 3 bases removed from V and 8 bases from J, the gap between germline ends came to 23 bases. Germline V lookup: CDR1 LGHNA, CDR2 YNFKEQ.

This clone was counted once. CDR3 in DNA: TGTGCCAGCAGTTTATTTAGTCGGCAATTGTCTGGAGATACGCAGTATTTT. Translated: CASSLFSRQLSGDTQYF. The rearrangement joins TRBV27 to TRBJ2-3; D is undetermined. CDR3 length: 17 residues. CDR1 is MNHEY and CDR2 is SMNVEV in the germline V gene (reference sequence). The V end lost 1 base, the J end lost 5 bases, and 19 bases lay between the germline ends.